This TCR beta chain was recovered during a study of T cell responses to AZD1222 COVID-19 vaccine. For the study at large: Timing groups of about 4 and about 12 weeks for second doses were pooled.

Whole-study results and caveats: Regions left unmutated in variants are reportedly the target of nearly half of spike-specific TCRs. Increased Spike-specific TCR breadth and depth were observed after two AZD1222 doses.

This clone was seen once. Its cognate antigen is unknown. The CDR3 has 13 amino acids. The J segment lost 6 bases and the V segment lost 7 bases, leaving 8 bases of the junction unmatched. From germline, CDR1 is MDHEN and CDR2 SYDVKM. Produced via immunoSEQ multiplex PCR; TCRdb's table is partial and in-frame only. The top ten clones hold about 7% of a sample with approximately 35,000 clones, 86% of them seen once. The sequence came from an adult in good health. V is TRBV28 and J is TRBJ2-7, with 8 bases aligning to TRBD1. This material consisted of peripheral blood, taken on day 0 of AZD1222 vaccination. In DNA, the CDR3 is TGTGCCAGCAACGGCAGGGGGCGCGGCGAGCAGTACTTC. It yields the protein CASNGRGRGEQYF.